The TCR beta chain under discussion was sequenced for a study of blood T cell repertoires in COVID-19. Study-wide context: Specimens from acute and convalescent COVID-19 originated in the United States, Italy and Spain.

The CDR3 sequence is 15 residues long. With V trimmed by 6 bases and J by 0 bases, 7 bases remained unmatched. Per the germline V gene, CDR1 is MNHNY and CDR2 is SVGAGI (reference sequence). Per the original data handling: Amplifying reference gene primers gave estimates of nucleated cell counts. Clones were sequenced by immunoSEQ multiplex PCR, and TCRdb holds only the in-frame ones, with some missing. V, J and clone size are taken as reported in that table, and D and trimming were inferred from the DNA itself. The table has approximately 130,000 clones, roughly four fifths seen once. This receptor was identified in a man aged 35 to 55 with active or convalescent COVID-19. The chain employs TRBV6-6 and TRBJ1-1, with 7 bases aligning to TRBD1. The sequencing input was peripheral blood. The CDR3 reads CASRKQGQLNTEAFF. The CDR3 nucleotides are TGTGCCAGCAGGAAACAGGGACAGTTGAACACTGAAGCTTTCTTT.